This is a list of T cell receptor beta chains from one sample in a study of T cell repertoires in cytomegalovirus infection. TCRdb ran MiXCR on the reads and lists one entry per CDR3 protein. Of roughly 220,000 distinct CDR3 sequences listed, less than 50% were seen once; the top ten hold 59%. The antigens these receptors bind are not known. The material was CD8+ T cells from cultured PBMCs, obtained from culture after CMV antigen stimulation. These receptors were obtained from a human donor in good health (CMV status not recorded). Some clones in this sample may be carry-over from other donors' samples. CDR3s include the opening cysteine and the closing phenylalanine or tryptophan. D genes are given only for firm matches.

v_call	j_call	d_call	cdr3_aa
TRBV10-3	TRBJ1-2	TRBD1	CAITGQVAYGYTF
TRBV24-1	TRBJ2-2	.	CATSDFNTGELFF
TRBV7-6	TRBJ2-7	.	CASSLKGNYEQYF
TRBV5-6	TRBJ2-1	TRBD2	CASSASGRASEQFF
TRBV12-3/TRBV12-4	TRBJ1-3	.	CASSLTPRTSGNTIYF
TRBV7-2	TRBJ1-5	.	CASSNGPGRNQPQHF
TRBV7-2	TRBJ2-1	.	CASSLYRGLPKYEQFF
TRBV10-3	TRBJ1-2	.	CAISESQSAYGYTF
TRBV15	TRBJ2-7	.	CATSTRLPRQIGAAEQYF
TRBV12-3/TRBV12-4	TRBJ1-5	TRBD1	CASGDRGNQPQHF
TRBV27	TRBJ2-7	.	CASKAGLGEQYF
TRBV7-6	TRBJ1-4	.	CASSSLGARSNEKLFF
TRBV2	TRBJ2-7	.	CATHKGHEQYF
TRBV4-1	TRBJ1-5	TRBD1	CASSQGRGDQPQHF
TRBV6-6	TRBJ2-7	.	CASRVKDLWPYEQYF
TRBV7-6	TRBJ2-7	.	CASSPKSGHQSYEQYF
TRBV12-3/TRBV12-4	TRBJ1-3	.	CASSPGPSPSGNTIYF
TRBV6-8	TRBJ2-4	TRBD1	CASSYGQGWLDIQYF
TRBV7-9	TRBJ1-1	.	CASSQGQIPMNTEAFF
TRBV7-6	TRBJ1-2	.	CASSYFDSSPSYGYTF
TRBV2	TRBJ2-7	.	CASSEETGRIGSEQYF
TRBV6-6	TRBJ2-7	.	CASSDPGAAQYF
TRBV4-1	TRBJ2-7	TRBD2	CASVATSGKLIGSYEQYF
TRBV6-5	TRBJ1-2	.	CASSYSAQGYGYTF
TRBV7-9	TRBJ1-2	TRBD1	CASSPPSGTELDGYTF
TRBV7-9	TRBJ2-5	TRBD1	CASSQDRARETQYF
TRBV30	TRBJ2-3	TRBD2	CAWSYYPRTSERTDTQYF